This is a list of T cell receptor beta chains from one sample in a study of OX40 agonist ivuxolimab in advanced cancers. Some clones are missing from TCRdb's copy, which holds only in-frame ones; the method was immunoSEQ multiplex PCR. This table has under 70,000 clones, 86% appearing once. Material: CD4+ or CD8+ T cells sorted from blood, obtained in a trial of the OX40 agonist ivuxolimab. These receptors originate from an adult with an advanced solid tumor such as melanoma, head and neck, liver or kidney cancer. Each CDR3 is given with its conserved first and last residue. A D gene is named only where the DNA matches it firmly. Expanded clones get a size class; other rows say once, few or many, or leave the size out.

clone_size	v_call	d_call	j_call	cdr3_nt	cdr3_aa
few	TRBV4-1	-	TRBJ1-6	TGCGCCACCCGGCAAGGCAATTCACCCCTCCACTTT	CATRQGNSPLHF
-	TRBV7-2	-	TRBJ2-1	TGTGCCAGCAGCCAAAACTCCGGGACCCTCTTCTTC	CASSQNSGTLFF
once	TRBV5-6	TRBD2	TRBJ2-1	TGTGCCAGCACGTCTTGGAGCGGGGACCCGAATGAGCAGTTCTTC	CASTSWSGDPNEQFF
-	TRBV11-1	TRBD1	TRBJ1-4	TGTGCCAGCAGCTCACCGACAGGGAGACGCGAAAAACTGTTTTTT	CASSSPTGRREKLFF
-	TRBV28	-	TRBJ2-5	TGTGCCAGCAGTTTACCGACACAGTACCAAGAGACCCAGTACTTC	CASSLPTQYQETQYF
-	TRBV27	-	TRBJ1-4	TGTGCCAGCAGTTTACGAAATCCCAGTTCAACTAATGAAAAACTGTTTTTT	CASSLRNPSSTNEKLFF
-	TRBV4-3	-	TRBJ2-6	TGCGCCAGCAGCCAAGATAGGGGCTCTGGGGCCAACGTCCTGACTTTC	CASSQDRGSGANVLTF
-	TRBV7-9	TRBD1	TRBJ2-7	TGTGCCAGCAGCTTAGCCCGGACAGGGGGGTCCTACGAGCAGTACTTC	CASSLARTGGSYEQYF
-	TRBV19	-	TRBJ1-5	TGTGCCAGTAGTACCAGAGCGGGTCAGCCCCAGCATTTT	CASSTRAGQPQHF
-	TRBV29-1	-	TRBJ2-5	TGCATTGGAGAGTCCGGGGAGACCCAGTACTTC	CIGESGETQYF
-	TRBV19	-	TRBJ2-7	TGTGCCAGTAGTATAGGAGGGCCCTACAGCGGCGAGCAGTACTTC	CASSIGGPYSGEQYF
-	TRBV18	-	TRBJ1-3	TGTGCCAGCTCACCACCAGGAGTTAACTCTGGAAACACCATATATTTT	CASSPPGVNSGNTIYF
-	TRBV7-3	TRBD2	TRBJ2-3	TGTGCCAGCAGCTTAATCTTGACTAGCGGGGTGTATACGCAGTATTTT	CASSLILTSGVYTQYF
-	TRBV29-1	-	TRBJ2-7	TGCAGCGTTGGAGGGTCGTTACGTAGCGAGCAGTACTTC	CSVGGSLRSEQYF
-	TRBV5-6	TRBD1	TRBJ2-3	TGTGCCAGCAGTTTCGACAGGGGGACAGATACGCAGTATTTT	CASSFDRGTDTQYF
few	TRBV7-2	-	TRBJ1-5	TGTGCCAGCAGCTTACAGTCAGGGGAACATCAGCCCCAGCATTTT	CASSLQSGEHQPQHF
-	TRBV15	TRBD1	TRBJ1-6	TGTGCCACCACGCAGAACAGGGGTAATTCACCCCTCCACTTT	CATTQNRGNSPLHF
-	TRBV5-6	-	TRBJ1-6	TGTGCCAGCAGCTTGACAGAGCATAATTCACCCCTCCACTTT	CASSLTEHNSPLHF
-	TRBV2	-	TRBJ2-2	TGTGCCGGACGCAGCGCGAACACCGGGGAGCTGTTTTTT	CAGRSANTGELFF
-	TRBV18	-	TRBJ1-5	TGTGCCAGCTCATCGGGGTTGAGGCAGCCCCAGCATTTT	CASSSGLRQPQHF
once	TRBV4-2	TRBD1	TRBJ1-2	TGTGCCAGCAGCCCTAGCGGGACAGCTAACTATGGCTACACCTTC	CASSPSGTANYGYTF
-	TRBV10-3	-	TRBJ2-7	TGTGCCATCACCGAGACACCCGGGGCCTACGAGCAGTACTTC	CAITETPGAYEQYF
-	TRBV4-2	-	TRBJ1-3	TGTGCCAGCAGCCCAGCCCAGTCCCGAAACACCATATATTTT	CASSPAQSRNTIYF
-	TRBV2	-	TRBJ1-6	TGTGCCAGCAGTGAAAGTTGGGAGGATTCACCCCTCCACTTT	CASSESWEDSPLHF
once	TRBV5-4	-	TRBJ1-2	TGTGCCAGCAGCCCCGGACCGAGCTATGGCTACACCTTC	CASSPGPSYGYTF
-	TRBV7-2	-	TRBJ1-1	TGTGCCAGCTACGGGGGGGTTGTCGGGAACACTGAAGCTTTCTTT	CASYGGVVGNTEAFF
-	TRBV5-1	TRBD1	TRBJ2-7	TGCGCCAGCAGCGCGGGACAGGGCTACGAGCAGTACTTC	CASSAGQGYEQYF
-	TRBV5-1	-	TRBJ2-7	TGCGCCAGCAGCTTGAACACAGCGTCCCTCTACGAGCAGTACTTC	CASSLNTASLYEQYF
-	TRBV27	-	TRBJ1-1	TGTGCCAGCAGTTTGTTGGGCGCCGGGAACACTGAAGCTTTCTTT	CASSLLGAGNTEAFF
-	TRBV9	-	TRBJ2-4	TGTGCCAGCAGCGTAGCCCCTGCGGGGGCGAAGGGCATTCAGTACTTC	CASSVAPAGAKGIQYF
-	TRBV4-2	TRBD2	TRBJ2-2	TGTGCCAGCAGCCAAGAAAGCAGCGGGGGCACCGGGGAGCTGTTTTTT	CASSQESSGGTGELFF
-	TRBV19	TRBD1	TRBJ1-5	TGTGCCAGTAGTGCCGAAGGACAGGGGCGTAATCAGCCCCAGCATTTT	CASSAEGQGRNQPQHF
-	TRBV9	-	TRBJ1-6	TGTGCCAGCAGCAGCTCCTATAATTCACCCCTCCACTTT	CASSSSYNSPLHF
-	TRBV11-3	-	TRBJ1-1	TGTGCCAGCAACGACATCGACAGGCGGACTGAAGCTTTCTTT	CASNDIDRRTEAFF
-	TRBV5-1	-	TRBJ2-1	TGCGCCAGCAGCTTGATGGGGGGCGCATCCTACAATGAGCAGTTCTTC	CASSLMGGASYNEQFF
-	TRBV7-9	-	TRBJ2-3	TGTGCCAGCAGCTTATTACGTGACCCTACTAGCACAGATACGCAGTATTTT	CASSLLRDPTSTDTQYF
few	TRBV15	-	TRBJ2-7	TGTGCCACCAGCAGAGTCGCGAGCTCCGAGCAGTACTTC	CATSRVASSEQYF
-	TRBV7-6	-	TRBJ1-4	TGTGCCAGCAGCCCGACGGGACGGCTGGGCAGATCAACTAATGAAAAACTGTTTTTT	CASSPTGRLGRSTNEKLFF
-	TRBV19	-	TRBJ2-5	TGTGCCAGTAGCCCCGCAGTGAGGCAGGCCCAGTACTTC	CASSPAVRQAQYF
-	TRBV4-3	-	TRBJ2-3	TGCGCCAGCAGCCAAGCCCAGGCTAGCACAGATACGCAGTATTTT	CASSQAQASTDTQYF
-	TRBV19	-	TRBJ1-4	TGTGCCAGTAGTATAAATCAAGGTTTGGGTGAAAAACTGTTTTTT	CASSINQGLGEKLFF
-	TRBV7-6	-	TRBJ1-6	TGTGCCAGCAGCTTAGAGGGGGGCGGTAATTCACCCCTCCACTTT	CASSLEGGGNSPLHF
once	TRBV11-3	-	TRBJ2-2	TGTGCCAGCAGCTTTGGGCGGACCGGGGAGCTGTTTTTT	CASSFGRTGELFF
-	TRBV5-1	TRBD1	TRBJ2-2	TGCGCCAGCAGCTCCGACAGGGCGAACGGGGAGCTGTTTTTT	CASSSDRANGELFF
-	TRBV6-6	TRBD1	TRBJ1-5	TGTGCCAGCAAGTCGACAGGGGTTAGCAATCAGCCCCAGCATTTT	CASKSTGVSNQPQHF
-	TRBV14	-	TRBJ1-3	TGTGCCAGCAGCCAAGAGGGAATTGCAGGGATCGGAAACACCATATATTTT	CASSQEGIAGIGNTIYF
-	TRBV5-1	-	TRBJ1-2	TGCGCCAGCAGCCTCACTCCAGGTTACTATGTTGCCTACACCTTC	CASSLTPGYYVAYTF
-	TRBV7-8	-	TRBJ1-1	TGTGCCAGCAGCTTATTCGGGGGAATGAACACTGAAGCTTTCTTT	CASSLFGGMNTEAFF
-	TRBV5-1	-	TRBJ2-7	TGCGCCAGCAGCTTGACAGGGACAACCTACGAGCAGTACTTC	CASSLTGTTYEQYF
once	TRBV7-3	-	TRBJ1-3	TGTGCCAGCAGCCTTACGGGTTTCTCTGGAAACACCATATATTTT	CASSLTGFSGNTIYF
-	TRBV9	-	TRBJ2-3	TGTGCCAGCAGCGATAACACCCCAGATACGCAGTATTTT	CASSDNTPDTQYF
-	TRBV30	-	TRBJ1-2	TGTGCCTGGAGTGAGGACAGCGCTATCACCTTC	CAWSEDSAITF
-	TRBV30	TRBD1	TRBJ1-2	TGTGCCTGGTATCGGGACAGGGGGCGCCCGGGGGGCTACACCTTC	CAWYRDRGRPGGYTF
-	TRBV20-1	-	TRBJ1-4	TGCAGTGCTGCGGAAGGTGAAAAACTGTTTTTT	CSAAEGEKLFF